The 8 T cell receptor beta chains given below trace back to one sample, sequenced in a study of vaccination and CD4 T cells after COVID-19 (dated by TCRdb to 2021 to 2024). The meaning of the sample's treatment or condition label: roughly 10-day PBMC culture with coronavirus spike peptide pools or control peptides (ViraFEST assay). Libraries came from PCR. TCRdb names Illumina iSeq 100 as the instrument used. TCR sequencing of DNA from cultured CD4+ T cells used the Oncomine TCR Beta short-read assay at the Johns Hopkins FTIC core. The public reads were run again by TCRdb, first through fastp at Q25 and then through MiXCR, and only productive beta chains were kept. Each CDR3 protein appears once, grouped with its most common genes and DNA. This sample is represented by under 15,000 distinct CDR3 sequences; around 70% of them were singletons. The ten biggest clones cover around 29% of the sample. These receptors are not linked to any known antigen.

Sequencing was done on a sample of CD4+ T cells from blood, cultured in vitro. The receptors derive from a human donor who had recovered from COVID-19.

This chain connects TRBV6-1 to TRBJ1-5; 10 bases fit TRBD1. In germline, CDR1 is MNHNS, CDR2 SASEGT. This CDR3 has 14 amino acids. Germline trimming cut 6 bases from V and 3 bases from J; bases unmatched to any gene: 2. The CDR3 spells CASRDRGNNQPQHF. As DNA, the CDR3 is TGTGCCAGCAGGGACAGGGGGAACAATCAGCCCCAGCATTTT.

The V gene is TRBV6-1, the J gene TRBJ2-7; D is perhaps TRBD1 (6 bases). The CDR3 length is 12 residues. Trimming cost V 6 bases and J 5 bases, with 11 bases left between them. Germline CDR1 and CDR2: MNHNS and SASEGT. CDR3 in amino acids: CASRGAAHEQYF. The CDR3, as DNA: TGTGCCAGCAGGGGGGCGGCCCACGAGCAGTACTTC.

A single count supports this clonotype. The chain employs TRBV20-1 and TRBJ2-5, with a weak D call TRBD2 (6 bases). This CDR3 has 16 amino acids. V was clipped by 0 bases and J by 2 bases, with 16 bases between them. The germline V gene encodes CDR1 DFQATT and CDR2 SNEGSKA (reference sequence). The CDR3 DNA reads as TGCAGTGCTAGAGAGGGTGGGGGGACTCCACAAGAGACCCAGTACTTC. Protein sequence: CSAREGGGTPQETQYF.

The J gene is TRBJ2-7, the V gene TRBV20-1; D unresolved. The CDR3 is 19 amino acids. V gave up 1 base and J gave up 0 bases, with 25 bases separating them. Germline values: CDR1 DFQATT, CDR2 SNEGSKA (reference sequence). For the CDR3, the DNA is TGCAGTGCTAGAGGTGGCAGTACAAAGATAGGATGGAGCTCCTACGAGCAGTACTTC. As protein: CSARGGSTKIGWSSYEQYF.

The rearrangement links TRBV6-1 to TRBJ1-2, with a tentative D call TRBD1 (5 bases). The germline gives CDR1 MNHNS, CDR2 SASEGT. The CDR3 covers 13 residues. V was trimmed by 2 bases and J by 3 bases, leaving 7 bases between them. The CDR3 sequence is CASSERQHYGYTF. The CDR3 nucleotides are TGTGCCAGCAGTGAAAGACAGCACTATGGCTACACCTTC.

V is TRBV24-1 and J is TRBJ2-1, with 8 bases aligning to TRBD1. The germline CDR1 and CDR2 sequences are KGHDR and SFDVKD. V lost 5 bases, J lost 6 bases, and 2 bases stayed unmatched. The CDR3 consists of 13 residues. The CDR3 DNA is TGTGCCACCAGTGTAACAGGGGGCAATGAGCAGTTCTTC. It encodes CATSVTGGNEQFF.

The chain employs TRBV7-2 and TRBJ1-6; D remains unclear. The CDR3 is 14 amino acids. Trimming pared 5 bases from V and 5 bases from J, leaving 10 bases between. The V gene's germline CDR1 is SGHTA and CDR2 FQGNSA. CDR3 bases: TGTGCCAGCAGCCGGACGGATAATAATTCACCCCTCCACTTT. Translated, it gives CASSRTDNNSPLHF. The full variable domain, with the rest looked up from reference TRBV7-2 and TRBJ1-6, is GAGVSQSPSNKVTEKGKDVELRCDPISGHTALYWYRQSLGQGLEFLIYFQGNSAPDKSGLPSDRFSAERTGGSVSTLTIQRTQQEDSAVYLCASSRTDNNSPLHFGNGTRLTVT.

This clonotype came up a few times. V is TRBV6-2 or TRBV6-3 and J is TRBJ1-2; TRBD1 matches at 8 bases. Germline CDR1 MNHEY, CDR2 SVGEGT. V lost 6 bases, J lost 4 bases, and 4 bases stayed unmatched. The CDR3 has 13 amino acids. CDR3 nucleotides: TGTGCCAGCAGAACAGGGGGAGGCTATGGCTACACCTTC. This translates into CASRTGGGYGYTF.